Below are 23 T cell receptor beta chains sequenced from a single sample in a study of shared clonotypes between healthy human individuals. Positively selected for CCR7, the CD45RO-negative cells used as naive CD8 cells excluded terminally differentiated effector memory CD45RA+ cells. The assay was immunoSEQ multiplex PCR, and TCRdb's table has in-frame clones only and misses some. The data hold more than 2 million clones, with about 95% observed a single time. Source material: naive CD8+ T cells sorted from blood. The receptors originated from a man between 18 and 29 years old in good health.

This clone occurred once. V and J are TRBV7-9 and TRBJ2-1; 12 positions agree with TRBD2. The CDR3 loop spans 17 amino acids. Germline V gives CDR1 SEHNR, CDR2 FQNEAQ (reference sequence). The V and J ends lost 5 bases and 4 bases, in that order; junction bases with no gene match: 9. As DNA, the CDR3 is TGTGCCAGCAGCCGAGGACTAGCGGGGAATAGTTACAATGAGCAGTTCTTC. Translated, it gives CASSRGLAGNSYNEQFF.

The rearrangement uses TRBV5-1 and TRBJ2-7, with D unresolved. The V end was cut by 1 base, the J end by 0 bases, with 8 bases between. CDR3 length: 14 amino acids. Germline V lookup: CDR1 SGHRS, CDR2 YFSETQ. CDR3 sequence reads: CASSLWASSYEQYF. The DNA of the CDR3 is TGCGCCAGCAGCTTGTGGGCTAGCTCCTACGAGCAGTACTTC. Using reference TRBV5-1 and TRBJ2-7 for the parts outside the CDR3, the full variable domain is KAGVTQTPRYLIKTRGQQVTLSCSPISGHRSVSWYQQTPGQGLQFLFEYFSETQRNKGNFPGRFSGRQFSNSRSEMNVSTLELGDSALYLCASSLWASSYEQYFGPGTRLTVT.

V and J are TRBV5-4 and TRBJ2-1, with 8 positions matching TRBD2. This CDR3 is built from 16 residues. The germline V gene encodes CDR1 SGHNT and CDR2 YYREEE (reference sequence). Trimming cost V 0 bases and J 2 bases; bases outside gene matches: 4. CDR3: CASSLATSGPYNEQFF. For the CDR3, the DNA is TGTGCCAGCAGCTTGGCAACTAGCGGTCCCTACAATGAGCAGTTCTTC.

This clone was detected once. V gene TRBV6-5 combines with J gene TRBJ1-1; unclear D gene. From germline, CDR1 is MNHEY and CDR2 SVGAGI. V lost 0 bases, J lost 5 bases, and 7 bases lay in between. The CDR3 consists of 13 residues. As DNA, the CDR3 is TGTGCCAGCAGTTACTCGAAGGAGACTGAAGCTTTCTTT. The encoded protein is CASSYSKETEAFF.

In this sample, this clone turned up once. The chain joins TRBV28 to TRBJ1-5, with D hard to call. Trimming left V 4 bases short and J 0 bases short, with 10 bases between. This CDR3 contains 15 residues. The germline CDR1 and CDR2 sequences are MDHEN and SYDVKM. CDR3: CASSSYLGSNQPQHF. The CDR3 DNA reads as TGTGCCAGCAGTTCCTATCTTGGTAGCAATCAGCCCCAGCATTTT.

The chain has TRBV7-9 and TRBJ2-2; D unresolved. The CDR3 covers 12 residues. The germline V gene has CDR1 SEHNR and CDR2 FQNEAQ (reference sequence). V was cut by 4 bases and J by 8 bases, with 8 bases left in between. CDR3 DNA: TGTGCCAGCAGCTACCTCCCAGGGGAGCTGTTTTTT. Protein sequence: CASSYLPGELFF.

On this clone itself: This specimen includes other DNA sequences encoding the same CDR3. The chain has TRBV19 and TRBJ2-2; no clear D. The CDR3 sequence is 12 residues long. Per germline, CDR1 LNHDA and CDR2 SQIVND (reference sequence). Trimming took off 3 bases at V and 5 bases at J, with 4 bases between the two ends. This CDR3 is CASSILTGELFF. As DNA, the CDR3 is TGTGCCAGTAGTATTTTGACCGGGGAGCTGTTTTTT.

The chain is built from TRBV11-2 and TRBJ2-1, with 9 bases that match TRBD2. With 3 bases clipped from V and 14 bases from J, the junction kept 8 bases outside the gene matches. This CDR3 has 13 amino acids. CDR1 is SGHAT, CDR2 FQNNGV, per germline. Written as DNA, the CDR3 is TGTGCCAGCAGCTTGGCTAGCGGGGAGGCGGAGTTCTTC. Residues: CASSLASGEAEFF.

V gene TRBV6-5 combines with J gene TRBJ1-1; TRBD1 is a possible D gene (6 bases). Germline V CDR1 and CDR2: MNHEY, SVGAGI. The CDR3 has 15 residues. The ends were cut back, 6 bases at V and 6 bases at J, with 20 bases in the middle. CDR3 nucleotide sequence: TGTGCCAGCAGACGCGGAGTGGGGGCAGGCCCTGAAGCTTTCTTT. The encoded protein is CASRRGVGAGPEAFF.

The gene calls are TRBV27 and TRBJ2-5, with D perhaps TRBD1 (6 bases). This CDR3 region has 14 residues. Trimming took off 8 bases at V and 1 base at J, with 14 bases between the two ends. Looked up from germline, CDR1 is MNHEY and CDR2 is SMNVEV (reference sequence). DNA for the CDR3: TGTGCCAGCTCTACCAGGGGACGCCAAGAGACCCAGTACTTC. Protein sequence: CASSTRGRQETQYF.

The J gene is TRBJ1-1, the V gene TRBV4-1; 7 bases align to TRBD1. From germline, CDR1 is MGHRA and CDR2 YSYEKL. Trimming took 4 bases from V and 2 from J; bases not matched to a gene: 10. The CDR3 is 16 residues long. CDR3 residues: CASSPRSGTVNTEAFF. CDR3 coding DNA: TGCGCCAGCAGCCCCAGAAGCGGGACAGTAAACACTGAAGCTTTCTTT.

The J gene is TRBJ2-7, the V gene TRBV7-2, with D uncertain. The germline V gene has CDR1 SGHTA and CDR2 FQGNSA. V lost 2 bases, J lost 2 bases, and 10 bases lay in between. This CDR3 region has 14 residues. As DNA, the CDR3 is TGTGCCAGCAGCTTACCCACTGCTACCTACGAGCAGTACTTC. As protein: CASSLPTATYEQYF.

CDR3 sequence reads: CASSPEWDTQETQYF. The CDR3 bases are TGTGCCAGCAGCCCAGAATGGGACACCCAAGAGACCCAGTACTTC. The V call is TRBV7-9, the J call TRBJ2-5; D is possibly TRBD1 (6 bases). The length of the CDR3 is 15 residues. CDR1 and CDR2 (germline): SEHNR, FQNEAQ (reference sequence). V lost 5 bases to trimming and J lost 1 base, with 14 bases between them.

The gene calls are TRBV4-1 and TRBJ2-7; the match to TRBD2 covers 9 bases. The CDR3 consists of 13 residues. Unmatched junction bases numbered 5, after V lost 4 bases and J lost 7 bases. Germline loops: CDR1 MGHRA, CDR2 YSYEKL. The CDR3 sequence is CASSRGGAREQYF. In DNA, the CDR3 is TGCGCCAGCAGCCGCGGGGGGGCGCGGGAGCAGTACTTC.

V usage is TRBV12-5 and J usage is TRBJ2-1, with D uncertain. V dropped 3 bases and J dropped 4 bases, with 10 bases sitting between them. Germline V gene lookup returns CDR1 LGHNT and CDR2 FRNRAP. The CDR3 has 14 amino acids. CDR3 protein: CASGFTIEYNEQFF. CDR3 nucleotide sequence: TGTGCTAGTGGTTTTACCATAGAGTACAATGAGCAGTTCTTC.

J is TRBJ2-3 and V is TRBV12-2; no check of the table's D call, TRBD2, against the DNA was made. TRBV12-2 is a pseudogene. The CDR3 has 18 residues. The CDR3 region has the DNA TGTGCAAGTCGCTTAGGGGAACTGGCGGGAGGAGGAGCAGATACGCAGTATTTT. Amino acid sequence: CASRLGELAGGGADTQYF.

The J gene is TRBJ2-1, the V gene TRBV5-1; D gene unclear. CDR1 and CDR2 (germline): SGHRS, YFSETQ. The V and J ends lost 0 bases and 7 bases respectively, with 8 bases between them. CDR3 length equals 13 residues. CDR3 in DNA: TGCGCCAGCAGCTTGGAGCCTCTAAATGAGCAGTTCTTC. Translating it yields CASSLEPLNEQFF. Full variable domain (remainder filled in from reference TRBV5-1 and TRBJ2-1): KAGVTQTPRYLIKTRGQQVTLSCSPISGHRSVSWYQQTPGQGLQFLFEYFSETQRNKGNFPGRFSGRQFSNSRSEMNVSTLELGDSALYLCASSLEPLNEQFFGPGTRLTVL.

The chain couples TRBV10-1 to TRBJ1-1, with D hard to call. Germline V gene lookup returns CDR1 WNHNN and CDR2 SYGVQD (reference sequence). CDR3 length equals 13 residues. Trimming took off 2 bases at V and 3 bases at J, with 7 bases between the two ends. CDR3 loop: CASSEDTDTEAFF. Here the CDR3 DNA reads TGCGCCAGCAGTGAGGACACCGACACTGAAGCTTTCTTT.

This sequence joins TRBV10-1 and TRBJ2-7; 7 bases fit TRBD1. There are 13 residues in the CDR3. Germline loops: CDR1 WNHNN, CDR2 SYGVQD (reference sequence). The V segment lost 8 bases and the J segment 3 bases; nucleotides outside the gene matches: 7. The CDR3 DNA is TGCGCCAGCGCCGACAGGGAAGGCTACGAGCAGTACTTC. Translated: CASADREGYEQYF.

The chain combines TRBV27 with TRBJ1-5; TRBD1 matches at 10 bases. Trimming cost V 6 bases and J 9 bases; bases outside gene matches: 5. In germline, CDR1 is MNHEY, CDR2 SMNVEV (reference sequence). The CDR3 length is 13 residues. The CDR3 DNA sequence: TGTGCCAGCAGCCGACAGGGGGCTCCGCCCCAGCATTTT. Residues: CASSRQGAPPQHF.

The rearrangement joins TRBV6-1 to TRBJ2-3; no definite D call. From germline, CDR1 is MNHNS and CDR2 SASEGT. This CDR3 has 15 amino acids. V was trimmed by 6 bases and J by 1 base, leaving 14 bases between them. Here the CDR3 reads CASSPSERRTDTQYF. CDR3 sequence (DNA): TGTGCCAGCAGCCCCAGTGAAAGGCGCACAGATACGCAGTATTTT.

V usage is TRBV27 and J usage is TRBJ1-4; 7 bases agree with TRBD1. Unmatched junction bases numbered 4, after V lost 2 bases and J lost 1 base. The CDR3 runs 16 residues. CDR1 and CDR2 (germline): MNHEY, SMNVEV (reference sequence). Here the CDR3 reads CASSLLWDRTNEKLFF. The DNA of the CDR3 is TGTGCCAGCAGTTTACTTTGGGACAGAACTAATGAAAAACTGTTTTTT.

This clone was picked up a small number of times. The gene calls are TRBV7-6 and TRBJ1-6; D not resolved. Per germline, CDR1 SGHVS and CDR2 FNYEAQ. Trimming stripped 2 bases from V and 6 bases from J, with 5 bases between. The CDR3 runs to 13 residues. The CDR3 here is CASSLSVNSPLHF. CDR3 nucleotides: TGTGCCAGCAGCTTAAGCGTTAATTCACCCCTCCACTTT.